This TCR beta chain was found in a study of OX40 agonist ivuxolimab in advanced cancers. Across the study: The study reported partial responses in three patients: one hepatocellular carcinoma, two cutaneous melanoma. Study conclusions and caveats: Expanded peripheral T cell antigen specificity was not determined. The 0.1-3.0 mg/kg partial responders had among the lowest clonal expansion.

Measured with immunoSEQ multiplex PCR; TCRdb has only the in-frame clones, and not every one. The table has 70,000 or so clones, over 80% seen once; the top ten hold 0.78%. The CDR3 spans 14 residues. Germline V CDR1 and CDR2: LNHDA, SQIVND (reference sequence). The trim removed 5 bases at V and 6 bases at J, leaving 7 bases unmatched. Concerning this clone: The antigen is undetermined.

On cycle 4 day 1 and cycle 7 day 1, as well as at baseline, blood was sampled. The specimen comprised CD4+ or CD8+ T cells sorted from blood, sampled in a trial of the OX40 agonist ivuxolimab. This rearrangement joins TRBV19 to TRBJ2-7; TRBD1 matches 10 bases. The sequence was obtained from an adult with an advanced solid tumor such as melanoma, head and neck, liver or kidney cancer. The CDR3 region is CASSFRDRGAEQYF. CDR3 coding DNA: TGTGCCAGTAGTTTCCGGGACAGGGGCGCCGAGCAGTACTTC. The full variable domain, completed using reference TRBV19 and TRBJ2-7, is DGGITQSPKYLFRKEGQNVTLSCEQNLNHDAMYWYRQDPGQGLRLIYYSQIVNDFQKGDIAEGYSVSREKKESFPLTVTSAQKNPTAFYLCASSFRDRGAEQYFGPGTRLTVT.